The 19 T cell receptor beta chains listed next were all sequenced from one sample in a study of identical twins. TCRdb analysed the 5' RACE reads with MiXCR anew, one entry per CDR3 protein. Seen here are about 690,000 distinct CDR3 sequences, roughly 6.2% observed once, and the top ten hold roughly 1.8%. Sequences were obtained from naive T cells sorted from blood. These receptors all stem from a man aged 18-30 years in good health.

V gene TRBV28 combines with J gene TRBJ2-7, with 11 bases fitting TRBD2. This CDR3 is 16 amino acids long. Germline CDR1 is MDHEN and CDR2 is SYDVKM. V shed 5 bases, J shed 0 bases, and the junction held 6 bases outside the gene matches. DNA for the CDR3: TGTGCCAGCAGTGCGGAAACTAGCGGGAGCTCCTACGAGCAGTACTTC. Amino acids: CASSAETSGSSYEQYF. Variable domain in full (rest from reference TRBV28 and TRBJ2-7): DVKVTQSSRYLVKRTGEKVFLECVQDMDHENMFWYRQDPGLGLRLIYFSYDVKMKEKGDIPEGYSVSREKKERFSLILESASTNQTSMYLCASSAETSGSSYEQYFGPGTRLTVT.

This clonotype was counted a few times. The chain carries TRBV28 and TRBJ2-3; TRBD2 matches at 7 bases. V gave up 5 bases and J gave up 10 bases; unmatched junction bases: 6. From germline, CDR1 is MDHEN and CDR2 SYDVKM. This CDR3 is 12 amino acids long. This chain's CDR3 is CASSILASAQYF. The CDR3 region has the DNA TGTGCCAGCAGTATACTAGCGAGCGCGCAGTATTTT.

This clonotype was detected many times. In nucleotides, the CDR3 is TGTGCCAGCAGTTTATACCCGAGGACCACAGATACGCAGTATTTT. It yields the protein CASSLYPRTTDTQYF. The chain recombines TRBV27 with TRBJ2-3; D remains unclear. Between the trimmed V and J ends, which lost 1 base and 2 bases, there was a span of 10 bases. The CDR3 contains 15 residues. The germline CDR1 and CDR2 sequences are MNHEY and SMNVEV (reference sequence).

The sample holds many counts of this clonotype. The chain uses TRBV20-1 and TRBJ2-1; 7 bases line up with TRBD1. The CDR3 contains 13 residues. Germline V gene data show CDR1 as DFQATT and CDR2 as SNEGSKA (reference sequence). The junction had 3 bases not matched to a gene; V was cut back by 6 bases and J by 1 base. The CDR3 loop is CSAVRGSYNEQFF. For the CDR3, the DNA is TGCAGTGCAGTCAGGGGGTCCTACAATGAGCAGTTCTTC.

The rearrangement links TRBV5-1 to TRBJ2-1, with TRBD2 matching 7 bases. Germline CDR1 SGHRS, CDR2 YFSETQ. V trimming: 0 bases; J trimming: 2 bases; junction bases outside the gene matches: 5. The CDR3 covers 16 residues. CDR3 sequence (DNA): TGCGCCAGCAGCTTGGGGGAGCGGGAAGCCTACAATGAGCAGTTCTTC. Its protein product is CASSLGEREAYNEQFF.

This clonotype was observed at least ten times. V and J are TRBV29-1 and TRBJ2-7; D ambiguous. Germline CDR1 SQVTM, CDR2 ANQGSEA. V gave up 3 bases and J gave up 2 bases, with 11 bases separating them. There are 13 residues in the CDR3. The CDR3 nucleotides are TGCAGCGTTGAGGTAGCAGAAGCCTACGAGCAGTACTTC. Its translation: CSVEVAEAYEQYF.

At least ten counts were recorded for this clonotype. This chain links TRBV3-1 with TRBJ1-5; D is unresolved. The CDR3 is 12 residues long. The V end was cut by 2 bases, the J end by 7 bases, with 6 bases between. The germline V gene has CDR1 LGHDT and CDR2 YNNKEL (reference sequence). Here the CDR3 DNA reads TGTGCCAGCAGCCAATTGGGGCAGCCCCAGCATTTT. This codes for CASSQLGQPQHF.

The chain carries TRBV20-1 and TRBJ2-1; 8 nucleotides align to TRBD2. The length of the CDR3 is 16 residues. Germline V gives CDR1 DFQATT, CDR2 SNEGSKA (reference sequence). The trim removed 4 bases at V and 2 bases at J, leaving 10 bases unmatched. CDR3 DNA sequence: TGCAGTGCTAAGATCTTTAGCGGGGCCCCCTACAATGAGCAGTTCTTC. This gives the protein CSAKIFSGAPYNEQFF.

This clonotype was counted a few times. The DNA for the CDR3 is TGCGCCAGCAGCCAAGATGGGGGACTAGCGGGACCCCTCTCCTACGAGCAGTACTTC. Translating gives CASSQDGGLAGPLSYEQYF. The chain links TRBV4-3 to TRBJ2-7, with 13 bases identical to TRBD2. J gave up 0 bases and V 0 bases, and 8 bases lay outside the gene matches. Germline CDR1 reads LGHNA; CDR2 reads YSLEER. This CDR3 region has 19 residues.

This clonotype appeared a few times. CDR3 loop: CASSPGLAGSAQYF. The CDR3 region has the DNA TGTGCCAGCAGCCCAGGCCTAGCGGGGAGCGCGCAGTATTTT. This chain connects TRBV7-2 to TRBJ2-3; the match to TRBD2 covers 9 bases. V lost 5 bases, J lost 10 bases, and 10 bases stayed unmatched. This CDR3 comprises 14 residues. Germline CDR1 and CDR2: SGHTA and FQGNSA.

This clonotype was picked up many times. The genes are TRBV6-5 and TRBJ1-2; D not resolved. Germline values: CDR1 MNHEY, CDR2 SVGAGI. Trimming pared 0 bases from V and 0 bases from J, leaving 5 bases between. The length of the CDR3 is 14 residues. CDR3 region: CASSYSRSNYGYTF. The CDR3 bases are TGTGCCAGCAGTTACTCCAGGTCTAACTATGGCTACACCTTC.

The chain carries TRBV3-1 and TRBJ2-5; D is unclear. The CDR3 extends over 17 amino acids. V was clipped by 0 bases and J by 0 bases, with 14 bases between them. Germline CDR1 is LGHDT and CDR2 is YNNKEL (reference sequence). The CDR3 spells CASSQDMAAMYQETQYF. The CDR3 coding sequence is TGTGCCAGCAGCCAAGATATGGCAGCGATGTACCAAGAGACCCAGTACTTC.

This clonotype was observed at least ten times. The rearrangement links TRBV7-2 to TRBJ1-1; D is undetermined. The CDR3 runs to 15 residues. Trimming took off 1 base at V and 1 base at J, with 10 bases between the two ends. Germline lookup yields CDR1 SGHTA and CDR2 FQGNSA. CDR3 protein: CASSLDLGSNTEAFF. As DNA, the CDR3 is TGTGCCAGCAGCTTAGATCTGGGATCGAACACTGAAGCTTTCTTT.

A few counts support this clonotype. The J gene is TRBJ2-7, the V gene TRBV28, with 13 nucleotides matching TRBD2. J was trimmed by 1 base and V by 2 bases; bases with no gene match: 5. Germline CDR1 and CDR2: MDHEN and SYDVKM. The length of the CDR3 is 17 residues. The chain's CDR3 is CASSLISGLAGSYEQYF. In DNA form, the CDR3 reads TGTGCCAGCAGTTTAATATCGGGACTAGCGGGGTCCTACGAGCAGTACTTC. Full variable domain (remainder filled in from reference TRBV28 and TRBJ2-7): DVKVTQSSRYLVKRTGEKVFLECVQDMDHENMFWYRQDPGLGLRLIYFSYDVKMKEKGDIPEGYSVSREKKERFSLILESASTNQTSMYLCASSLISGLAGSYEQYFGPGTRLTVT.

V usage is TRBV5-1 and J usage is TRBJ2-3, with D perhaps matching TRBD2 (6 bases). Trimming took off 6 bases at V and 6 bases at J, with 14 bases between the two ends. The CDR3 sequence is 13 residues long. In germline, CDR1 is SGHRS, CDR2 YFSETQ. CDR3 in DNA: TGCGCCAGCAACCGGGGGTGGGAGGATACGCAGTATTTT. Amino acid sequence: CASNRGWEDTQYF. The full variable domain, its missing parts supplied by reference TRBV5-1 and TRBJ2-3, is KAGVTQTPRYLIKTRGQQVTLSCSPISGHRSVSWYQQTPGQGLQFLFEYFSETQRNKGNFPGRFSGRQFSNSRSEMNVSTLELGDSALYLCASNRGWEDTQYFGPGTRLTVL.

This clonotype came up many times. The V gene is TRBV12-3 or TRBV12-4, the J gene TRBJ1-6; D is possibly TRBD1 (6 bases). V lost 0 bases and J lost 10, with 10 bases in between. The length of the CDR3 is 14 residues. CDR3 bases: TGTGCCAGCAGTTTAGCACAGGGAAGGTCACCCCTCCACTTT. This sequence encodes CASSLAQGRSPLHF.

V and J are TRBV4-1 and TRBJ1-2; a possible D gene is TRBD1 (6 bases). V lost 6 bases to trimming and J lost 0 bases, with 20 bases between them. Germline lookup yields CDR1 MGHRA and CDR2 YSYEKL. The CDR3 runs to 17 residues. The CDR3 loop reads CASSRFRGGDANYGYTF. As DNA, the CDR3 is TGCGCCAGCAGTAGGTTCAGAGGGGGAGACGCTAACTATGGCTACACCTTC.

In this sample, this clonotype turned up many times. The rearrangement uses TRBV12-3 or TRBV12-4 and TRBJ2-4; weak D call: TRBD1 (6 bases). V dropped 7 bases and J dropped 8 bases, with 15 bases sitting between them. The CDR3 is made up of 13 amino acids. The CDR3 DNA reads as TGTGCCAGCACGGGGCCGGACAGAGACATTCAGTACTTC. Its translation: CASTGPDRDIQYF.

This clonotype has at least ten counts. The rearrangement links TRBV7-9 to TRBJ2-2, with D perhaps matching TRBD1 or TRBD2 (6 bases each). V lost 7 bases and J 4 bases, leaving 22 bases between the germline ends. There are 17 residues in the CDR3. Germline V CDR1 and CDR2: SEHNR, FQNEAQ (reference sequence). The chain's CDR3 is CASTTLLGGQVTGELFF. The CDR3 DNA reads TGTGCCAGCACCACCCTCCTAGGGGGGCAGGTCACCGGGGAGCTGTTTTTT.